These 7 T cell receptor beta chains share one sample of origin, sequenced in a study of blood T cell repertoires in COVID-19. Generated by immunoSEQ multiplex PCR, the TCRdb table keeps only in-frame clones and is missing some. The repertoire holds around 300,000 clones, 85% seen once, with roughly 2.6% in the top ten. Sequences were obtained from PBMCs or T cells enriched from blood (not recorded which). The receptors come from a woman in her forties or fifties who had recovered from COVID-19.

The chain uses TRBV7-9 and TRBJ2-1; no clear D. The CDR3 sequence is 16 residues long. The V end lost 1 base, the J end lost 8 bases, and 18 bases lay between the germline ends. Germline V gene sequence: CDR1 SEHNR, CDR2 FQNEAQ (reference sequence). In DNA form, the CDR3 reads TGTGCCAGCAGCTTAGTCTTGTTATCGGGTAGAGATGAGCAGTTCTTC. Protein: CASSLVLLSGRDEQFF.

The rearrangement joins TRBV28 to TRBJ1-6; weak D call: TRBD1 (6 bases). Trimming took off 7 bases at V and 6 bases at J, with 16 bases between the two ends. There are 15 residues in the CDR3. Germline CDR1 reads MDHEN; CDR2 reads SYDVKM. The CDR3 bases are TGTGCCAGCACCCTTGAGGACAGATTTAATTCACCCCTCCACTTT. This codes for CASTLEDRFNSPLHF.

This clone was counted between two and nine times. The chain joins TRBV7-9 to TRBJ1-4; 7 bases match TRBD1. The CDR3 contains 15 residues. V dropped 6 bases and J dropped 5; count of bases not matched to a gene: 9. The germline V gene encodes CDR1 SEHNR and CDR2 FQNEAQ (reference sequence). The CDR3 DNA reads TGTGCCAGCAGGAGTTCCGGGACAGTGAATGAAAAACTGTTTTTT. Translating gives CASRSSGTVNEKLFF.

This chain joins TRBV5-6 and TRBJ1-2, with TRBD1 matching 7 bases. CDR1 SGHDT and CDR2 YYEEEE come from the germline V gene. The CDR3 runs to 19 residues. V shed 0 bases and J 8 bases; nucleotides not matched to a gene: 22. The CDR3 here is CASSLGNLGQRLGYSGYTF. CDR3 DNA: TGTGCCAGCAGCTTGGGTAATTTGGGACAGCGTCTCGGTTATTCGGGCTACACCTTC.

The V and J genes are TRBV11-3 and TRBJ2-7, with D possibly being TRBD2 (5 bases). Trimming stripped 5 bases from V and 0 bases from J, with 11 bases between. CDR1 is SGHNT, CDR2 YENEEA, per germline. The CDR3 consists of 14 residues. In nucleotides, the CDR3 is TGTGCCAGCAGCCGAACCGGGAACTCCTACGAGCAGTACTTC. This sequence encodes CASSRTGNSYEQYF.

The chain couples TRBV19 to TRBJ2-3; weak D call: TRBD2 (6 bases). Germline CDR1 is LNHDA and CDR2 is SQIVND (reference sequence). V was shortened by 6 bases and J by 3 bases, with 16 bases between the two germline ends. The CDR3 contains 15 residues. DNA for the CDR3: TGTGCCAGTAGAGGGGTGACTAGAGAGACAGATACGCAGTATTTT. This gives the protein CASRGVTRETDTQYF.

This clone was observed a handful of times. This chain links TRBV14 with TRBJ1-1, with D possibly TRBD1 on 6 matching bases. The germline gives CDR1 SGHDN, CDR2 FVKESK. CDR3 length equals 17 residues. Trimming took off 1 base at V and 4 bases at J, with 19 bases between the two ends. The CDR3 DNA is TGTGCCAGCAGCCAAGTCGTAACAGGGTGGTTTAGCACTGAAGCTTTCTTT. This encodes CASSQVVTGWFSTEAFF.